The entry below describes one T cell receptor (beta chain). What it binds is unknown. This CDR3 has 13 amino acids. V was pared by 6 bases and J by 6 bases, with 18 bases between. Germline V lookup: CDR1 DFQATT, CDR2 SNEGSKA (reference sequence). Each donor supplied ten milliliters of peripheral blood. The sample is drawn from a study of blood T cells in healthy people across ages. Study observations and caveats: TCR beta diversity, measured per million T cells, fell in a roughly linear way with age. Long-lived donors had more naive CD4+ cells and higher diversity than aged donors.

Combining a sample-barcoded 5' primer with a J-beta primer mix, a second PCR ran for roughly 6 to 11 cycles. TCRdb fed the 5' RACE reads into MiXCR, producing one record per CDR3 protein. The sample has about 930,000 distinct CDR3 sequences; roughly 28% are singletons. Separately, the same data were catalogued under a study of T cells of mothers and their children. That source adds: The study found thymic selection shapes TCR recombination output similarly in related and unrelated pairs.

This sequence was found in a woman aged 40-49 years in good health. The rearrangement uses TRBV20-1 and TRBJ2-7, with a weak D call TRBD1 (6 bases). The sequencing input was blood. The CDR3, as DNA: TGCAGTGCGGCTCGACAGGTAACGGGCGAGCAGTACTTC. Its protein product is CSAARQVTGEQYF.